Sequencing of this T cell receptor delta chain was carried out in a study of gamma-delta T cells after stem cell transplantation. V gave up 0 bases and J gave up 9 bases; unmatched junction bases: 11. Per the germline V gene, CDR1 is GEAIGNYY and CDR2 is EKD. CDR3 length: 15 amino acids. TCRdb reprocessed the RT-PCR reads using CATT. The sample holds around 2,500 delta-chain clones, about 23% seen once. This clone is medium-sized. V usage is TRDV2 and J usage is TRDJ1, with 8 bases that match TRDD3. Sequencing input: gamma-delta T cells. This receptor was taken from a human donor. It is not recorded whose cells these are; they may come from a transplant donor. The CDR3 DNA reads TGTGCCTGTGACACCTTACTGGGGGGTATACGGGAACTCATCTTT. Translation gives CACDTLLGGIRELIF.